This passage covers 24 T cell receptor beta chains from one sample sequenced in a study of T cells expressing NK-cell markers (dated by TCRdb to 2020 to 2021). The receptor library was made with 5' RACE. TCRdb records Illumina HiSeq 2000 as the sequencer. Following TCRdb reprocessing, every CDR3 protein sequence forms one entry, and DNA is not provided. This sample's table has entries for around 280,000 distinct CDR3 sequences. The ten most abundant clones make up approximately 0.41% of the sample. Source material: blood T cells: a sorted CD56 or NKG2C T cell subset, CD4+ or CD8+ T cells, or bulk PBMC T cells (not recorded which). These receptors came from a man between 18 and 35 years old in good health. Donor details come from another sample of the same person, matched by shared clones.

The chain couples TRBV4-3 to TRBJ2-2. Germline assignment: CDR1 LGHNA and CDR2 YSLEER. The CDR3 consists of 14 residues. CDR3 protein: CASSLVTQVGELFF.

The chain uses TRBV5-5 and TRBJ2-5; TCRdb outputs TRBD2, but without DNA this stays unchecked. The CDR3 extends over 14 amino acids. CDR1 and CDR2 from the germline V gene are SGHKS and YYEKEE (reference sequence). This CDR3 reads CASSVSGREKTQYF.

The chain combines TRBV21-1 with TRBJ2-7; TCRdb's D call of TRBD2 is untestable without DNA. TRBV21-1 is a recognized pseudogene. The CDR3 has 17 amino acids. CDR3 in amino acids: CASTLGTSGRAEYEQYF.

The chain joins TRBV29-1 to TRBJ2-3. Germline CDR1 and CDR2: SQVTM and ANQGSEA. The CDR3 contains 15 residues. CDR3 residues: CSVEDFQLRTDTQYF.

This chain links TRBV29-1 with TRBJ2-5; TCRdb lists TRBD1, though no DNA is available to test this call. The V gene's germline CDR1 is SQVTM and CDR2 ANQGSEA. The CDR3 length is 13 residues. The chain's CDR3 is CSVRGRVQETQYF.

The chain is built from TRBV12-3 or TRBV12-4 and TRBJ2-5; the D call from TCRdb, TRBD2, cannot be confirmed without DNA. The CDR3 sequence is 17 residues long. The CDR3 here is CASSPKTSGRVSETQYF.

This CDR3 reads CASSFQPANEQFF. The chain has TRBV5-5 and TRBJ2-1; the D call of TRBD2 rests on TCRdb alone, since no DNA is present to check it. Germline V gives CDR1 SGHKS, CDR2 YYEKEE (reference sequence). The CDR3 is made up of 13 amino acids.

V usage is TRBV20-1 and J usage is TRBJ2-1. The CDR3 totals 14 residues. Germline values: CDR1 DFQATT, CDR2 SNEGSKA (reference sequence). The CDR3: CSAPKVVSYNEQFF.

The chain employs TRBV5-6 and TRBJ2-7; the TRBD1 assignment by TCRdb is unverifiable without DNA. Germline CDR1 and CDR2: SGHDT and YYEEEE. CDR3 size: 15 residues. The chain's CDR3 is CASSRGQAFSYEQYF.

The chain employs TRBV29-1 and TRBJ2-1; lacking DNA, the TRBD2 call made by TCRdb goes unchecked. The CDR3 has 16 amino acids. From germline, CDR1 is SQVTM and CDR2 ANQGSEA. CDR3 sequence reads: CSVEDGGGVVNNEQFF.

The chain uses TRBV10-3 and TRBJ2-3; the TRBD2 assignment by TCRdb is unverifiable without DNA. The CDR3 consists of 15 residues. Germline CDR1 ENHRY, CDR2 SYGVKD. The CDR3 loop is CAISAIAGVGDTQYF.

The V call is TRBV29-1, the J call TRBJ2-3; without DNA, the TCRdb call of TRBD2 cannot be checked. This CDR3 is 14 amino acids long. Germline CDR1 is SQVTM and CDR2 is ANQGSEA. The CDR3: CSVTSGRTTDTQYF.

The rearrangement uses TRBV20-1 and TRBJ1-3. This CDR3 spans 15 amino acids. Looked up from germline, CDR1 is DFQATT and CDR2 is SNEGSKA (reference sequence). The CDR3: CSARARADSGNTIYF.

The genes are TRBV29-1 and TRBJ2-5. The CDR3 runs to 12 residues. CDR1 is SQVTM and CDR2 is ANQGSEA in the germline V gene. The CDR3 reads CSVEAGRKTQYF.

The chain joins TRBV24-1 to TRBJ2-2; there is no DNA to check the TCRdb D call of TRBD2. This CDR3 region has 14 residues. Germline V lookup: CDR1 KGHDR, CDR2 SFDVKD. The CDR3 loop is CATSDPRVTGELFF.

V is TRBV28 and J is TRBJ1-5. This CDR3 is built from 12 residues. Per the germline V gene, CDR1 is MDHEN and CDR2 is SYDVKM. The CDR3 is CASSSGNQPQHF.

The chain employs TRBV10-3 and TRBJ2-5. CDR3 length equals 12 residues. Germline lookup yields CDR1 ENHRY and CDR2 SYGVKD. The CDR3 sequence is CAISTSRETQYF.

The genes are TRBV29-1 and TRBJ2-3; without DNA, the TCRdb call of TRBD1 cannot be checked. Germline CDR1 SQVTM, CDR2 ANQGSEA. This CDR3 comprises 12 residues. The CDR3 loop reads CSVVGKRDTQYF.

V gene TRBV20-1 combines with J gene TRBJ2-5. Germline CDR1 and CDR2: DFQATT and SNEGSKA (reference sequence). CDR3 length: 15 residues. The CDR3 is CSARAIGVYQETQYF.

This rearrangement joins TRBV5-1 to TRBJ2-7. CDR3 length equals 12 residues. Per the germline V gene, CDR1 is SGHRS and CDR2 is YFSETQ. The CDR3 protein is CASRDADYEQYF.

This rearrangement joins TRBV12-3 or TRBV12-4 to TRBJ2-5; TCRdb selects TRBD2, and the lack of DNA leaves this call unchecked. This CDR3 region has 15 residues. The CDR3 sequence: CASSFDGRTGETQYF.

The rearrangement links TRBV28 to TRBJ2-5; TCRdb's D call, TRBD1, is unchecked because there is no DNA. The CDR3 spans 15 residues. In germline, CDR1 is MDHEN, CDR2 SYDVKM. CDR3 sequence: CASNPAGNGGETQYF. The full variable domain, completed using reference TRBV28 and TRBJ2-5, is DVKVTQSSRYLVKRTGEKVFLECVQDMDHENMFWYRQDPGLGLRLIYFSYDVKMKEKGDIPEGYSVSREKKERFSLILESASTNQTSMYLCASNPAGNGGETQYFGPGTRLLVL.

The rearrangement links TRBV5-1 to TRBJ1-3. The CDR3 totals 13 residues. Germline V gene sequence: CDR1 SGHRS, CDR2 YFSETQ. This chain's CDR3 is CASSWDPDNTIYF.

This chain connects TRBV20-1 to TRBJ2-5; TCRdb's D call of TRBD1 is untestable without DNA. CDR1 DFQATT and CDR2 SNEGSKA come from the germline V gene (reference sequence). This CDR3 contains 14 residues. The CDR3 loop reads CSALTVPPQETQYF.